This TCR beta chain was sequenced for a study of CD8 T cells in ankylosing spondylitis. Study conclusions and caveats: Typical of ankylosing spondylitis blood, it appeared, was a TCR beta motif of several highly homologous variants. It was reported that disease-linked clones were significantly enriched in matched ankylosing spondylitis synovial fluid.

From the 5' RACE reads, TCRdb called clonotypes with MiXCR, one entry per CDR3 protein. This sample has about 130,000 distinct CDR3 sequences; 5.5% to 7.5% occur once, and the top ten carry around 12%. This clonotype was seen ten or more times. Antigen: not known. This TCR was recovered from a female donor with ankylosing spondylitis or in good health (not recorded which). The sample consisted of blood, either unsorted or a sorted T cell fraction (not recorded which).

This CDR3 is CSVRGTHNEQFF. The CDR3 nucleotides are TGCAGCGTTCGGGGGACCCACAATGAGCAGTTCTTC. The rearrangement joins TRBV29-1 to TRBJ2-1; the D gene is possibly TRBD2 (6 bases). Germline lookup yields CDR1 SQVTM and CDR2 ANQGSEA. The V gene lost 5 bases and the J gene lost 5 bases, with 10 bases spanning the gap. The CDR3 consists of 12 residues.